The clone carrying this T cell receptor (beta chain) was observed a few times. The antigen is unknown. This sample was included in a study of T cells in Graves' hyperthyroidism and ophthalmopathy. TCR beta CDR3 region amplification was performed from RNA transcripts. The primer set for the first-round RT-PCR of the TCR CDR3 was HTBI. Via MiXCR, TCRdb re-called the multiplex PCR reads, giving one row per CDR3 protein. The sample carries a few hundred thousand distinct CDR3 sequences, more than 15% recorded once. Across 18 months, stable Graves' hyperthyroidism was marked by no progression to ophthalmopathy. Study results and caveats: Ophthalmopathy was predicted by the model a median of about six months ahead of onset. Blood also held most thyroid clonotypes expanded beyond 0.001.

This receptor was identified in a woman aged 25-40 years with Graves' hyperthyroidism. Sample: blood.

CDR3 amino acids: CSARDPDGSDTQYF. The CDR3 DNA follows: TGCAGTGCTAGAGATCCTGACGGGTCGGATACGCAGTATTTT. This sequence joins TRBV20-1 and TRBJ2-3; D is unclear. There are 14 residues in the CDR3. Trimming took 0 bases from V and 6 from J, leaving 13 bases between them. The germline V gene has CDR1 DFQATT and CDR2 SNEGSKA (reference sequence).